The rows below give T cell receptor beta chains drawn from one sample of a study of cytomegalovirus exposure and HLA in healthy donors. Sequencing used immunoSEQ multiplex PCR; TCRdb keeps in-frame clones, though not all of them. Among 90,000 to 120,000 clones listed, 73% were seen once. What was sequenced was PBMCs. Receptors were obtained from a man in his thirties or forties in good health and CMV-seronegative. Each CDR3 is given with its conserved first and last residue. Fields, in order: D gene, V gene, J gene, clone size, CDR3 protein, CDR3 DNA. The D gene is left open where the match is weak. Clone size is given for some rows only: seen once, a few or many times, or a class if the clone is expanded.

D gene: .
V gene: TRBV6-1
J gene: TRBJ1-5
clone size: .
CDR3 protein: CASSIGQSYNQPQHF
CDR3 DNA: TGTGCCAGCAGTATCGGACAGTCCTATAATCAGCCCCAGCATTTT

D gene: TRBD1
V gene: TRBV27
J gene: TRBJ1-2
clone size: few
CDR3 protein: CASSLSRGPNYGYTF
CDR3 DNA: TGTGCCAGCAGTTTATCCAGGGGGCCTAACTATGGCTACACCTTC

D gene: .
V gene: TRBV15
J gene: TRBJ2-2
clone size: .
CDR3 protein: CATSSVTPDTGELFF
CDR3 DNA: TGTGCCACCAGCAGTGTAACTCCTGACACCGGGGAGCTGTTTTTT

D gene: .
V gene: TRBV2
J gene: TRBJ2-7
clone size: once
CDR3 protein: CASTQRYYEQYF
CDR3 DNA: TGTGCCAGCACTCAGCGTTACTACGAGCAGTACTTC

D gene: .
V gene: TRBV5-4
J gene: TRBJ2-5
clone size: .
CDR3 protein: CASSPDWSEQYF
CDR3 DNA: TGTGCCAGCAGCCCCGACTGGAGTGAGCAGTACTTC

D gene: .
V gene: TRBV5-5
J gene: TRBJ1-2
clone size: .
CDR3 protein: CASSLGGYGYTF
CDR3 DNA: TGTGCCAGCAGCTTGGGAGGGTATGGCTACACCTTC

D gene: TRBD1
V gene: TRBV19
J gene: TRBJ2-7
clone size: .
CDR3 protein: CASSSGTGPSYEQYF
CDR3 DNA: TGTGCCAGTAGTTCCGGGACAGGGCCCTCCTACGAGCAGTACTTC

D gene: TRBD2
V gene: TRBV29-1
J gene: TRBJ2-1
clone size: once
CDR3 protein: CSVDLGLEDSEQFF
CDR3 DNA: TGCAGCGTAGATTTGGGACTAGAAGACAGTGAGCAGTTCTTC

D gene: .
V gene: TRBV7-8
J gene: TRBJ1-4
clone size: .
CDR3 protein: CASSFGGTNEKLFF
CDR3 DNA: TGTGCCAGCAGCTTCGGCGGAACTAATGAAAAACTGTTTTTT

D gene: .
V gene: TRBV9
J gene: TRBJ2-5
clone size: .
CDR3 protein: CASSVGTSVGGAQYF
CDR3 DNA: TGTGCCAGCAGCGTAGGGACATCCGTTGGCGGAGCCCAGTACTTC

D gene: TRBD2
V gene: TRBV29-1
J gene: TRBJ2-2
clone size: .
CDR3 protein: CSVVAGGKNTGELFF
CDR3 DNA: TGCAGCGTTGTAGCGGGGGGAAAGAACACCGGGGAGCTGTTTTTT

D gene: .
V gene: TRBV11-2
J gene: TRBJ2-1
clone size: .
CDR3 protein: CASRPIKGDSYNEQFF
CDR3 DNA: TGTGCCAGCAGGCCCATTAAGGGGGACTCCTACAATGAGCAGTTCTTC

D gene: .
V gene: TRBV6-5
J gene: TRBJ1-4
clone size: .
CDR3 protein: CASSYSGTTYEKLFF
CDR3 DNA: TGTGCCAGCAGTTACTCCGGGACAACCTATGAAAAACTGTTTTTT

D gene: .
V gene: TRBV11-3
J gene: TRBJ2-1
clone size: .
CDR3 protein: CASSPDSQGGEQFF
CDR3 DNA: TGTGCCAGCAGCCCCGACTCACAGGGTGGGGAGCAGTTCTTC

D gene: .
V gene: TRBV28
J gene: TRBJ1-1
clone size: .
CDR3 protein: CASSLGQSNTEAFF
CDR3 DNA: TGTGCCAGCAGTTTGGGACAATCGAACACTGAAGCTTTCTTT

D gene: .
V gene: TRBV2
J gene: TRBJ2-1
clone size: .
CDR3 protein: CASAVNYEQFF
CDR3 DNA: TGTGCCAGCGCGGTAAACTATGAGCAGTTCTTC

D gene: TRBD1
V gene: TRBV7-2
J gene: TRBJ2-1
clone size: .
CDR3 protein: CASSLLPDRVPYNEQFF
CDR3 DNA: TGTGCCAGCAGCCTGCTCCCGGACAGGGTCCCCTACAATGAGCAGTTCTTC

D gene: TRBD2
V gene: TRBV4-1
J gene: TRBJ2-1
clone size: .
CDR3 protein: CASSPGTSYNEQFF
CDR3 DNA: TGCGCCAGCAGCCCGGGGACTAGCTACAATGAGCAGTTCTTC